The next 19 T cell receptor beta chains were all read from a single sample in a study of blood T cell repertoires in COVID-19. Clones were sequenced by immunoSEQ multiplex PCR, and TCRdb holds only the in-frame ones, with some missing. The table lists around 140,000 clones, over 70% of them singletons. The specimen was peripheral blood. The receptors derive from a man in his forties or fifties with active COVID-19.

This clone was detected only once. The chain combines TRBV7-2 with TRBJ2-3; perhaps TRBD1 as D (5 bases). The CDR3 is 15 amino acids. CDR1 and CDR2 from the germline V gene are SGHTA and FQGNSA. V lost 5 bases to trimming and J lost 2 bases, with 14 bases between them. In nucleotides, the CDR3 is TGTGCCAGCAGCCCATGGGGCGGACACACAGATACGCAGTATTTT. Protein product: CASSPWGGHTDTQYF. Supplemented by reference TRBV7-2 and TRBJ2-3, the full variable domain reads GAGVSQSPSNKVTEKGKDVELRCDPISGHTALYWYRQSLGQGLEFLIYFQGNSAPDKSGLPSDRFSAERTGGSVSTLTIQRTQQEDSAVYLCASSPWGGHTDTQYFGPGTRLTVL.

V is TRBV13 and J is TRBJ2-3; weak D call: TRBD1 (6 bases). Germline assignment: CDR1 PRHDT and CDR2 FYEKMQ (reference sequence). This CDR3 is 17 amino acids long. V was clipped by 0 bases and J by 6 bases, with 19 bases between them. The CDR3 loop reads CASSLGGGQEFSDTQYF. The DNA for the CDR3 is TGTGCCAGCAGCTTAGGTGGGGGCCAGGAGTTTTCCGATACGCAGTATTTT.

In DNA, the CDR3 is TGTGCCAGCAGCTTAGGGGTCCCAGCGCGTTTCATATATTTT. Protein sequence: CASSLGVPARFIYF. The chain joins TRBV7-8 to TRBJ1-3; D call uncertain. This CDR3 has 14 amino acids. CDR1 is SGHVS, CDR2 FQNEAQ, per germline. V was pared by 1 base and J by 12 bases, with 16 bases between.

Written as DNA, the CDR3 is TGTGCCAGCTCACCGAACATCGCAACAAATGGCTACACCTTC. It translates to CASSPNIATNGYTF. The chain uses TRBV18 and TRBJ1-2, with D unclear. There are 14 residues in the CDR3. Germline V gene sequence: CDR1 KGHSH, CDR2 LQKENI. The germline V and J ends were trimmed by 3 bases and 6 bases, with 14 bases remaining between them.

V is TRBV7-2 and J is TRBJ2-1; D is uncertain. This CDR3 region has 13 residues. V lost 3 bases to trimming and J lost 0 bases, with 3 bases between them. Germline CDR1 and CDR2: SGHTA and FQGNSA. CDR3 in amino acids: CASSFNSYNEQFF. CDR3 nucleotide sequence: TGTGCCAGCAGCTTCAACTCCTACAATGAGCAGTTCTTC.

V is TRBV6-5 and J is TRBJ2-3; D is unclear. Trimming cost V 0 bases and J 1 base, with 8 bases left between them. The CDR3 sequence is 15 residues long. Germline V gives CDR1 MNHEY, CDR2 SVGAGI. The DNA of the CDR3 is TGTGCCAGCAGTTACTCGCGCCAACGCACAGATACGCAGTATTTT. Residues: CASSYSRQRTDTQYF.

The gene calls are TRBV19 and TRBJ2-4; D gene ambiguous. The CDR3 runs 13 residues. From germline, CDR1 is LNHDA and CDR2 SQIVND (reference sequence). Trimming removed 6 bases at V and 0 bases at J, with 6 bases between. CDR3 sequence reads: CASRPGAKNIQYF. The CDR3, as DNA: TGTGCCAGTAGGCCGGGAGCCAAAAACATTCAGTACTTC.

V is TRBV6-5 and J is TRBJ1-2; 8 positions match TRBD1. This CDR3 has 16 amino acids. Germline V lookup: CDR1 MNHEY, CDR2 SVGAGI. With 2 bases clipped from V and 1 base from J, the junction kept 6 bases outside the gene matches. CDR3 coding DNA: TGTGCCAGCAGTTACCGTTTTGACAGGGGTAACTATGGCTACACCTTC. Translating it yields CASSYRFDRGNYGYTF.

This sequence joins TRBV2 and TRBJ2-5; TRBD2 is a possible D gene (6 bases). CDR1 SNHLY and CDR2 FYNNEI come from the germline V gene. The CDR3 runs to 14 residues. With 4 bases removed from V and 1 base from J, the gap between germline ends came to 10 bases. DNA for the CDR3: TGTGCCAGCAGTGGAGGCGGGGTCCAAGAGACCCAGTACTTC. It specifies CASSGGGVQETQYF.

J is TRBJ1-1 and V is TRBV18, with 7 positions matching TRBD1. This CDR3 region has 13 residues. V lost 5 bases and J lost 8; bases outside the gene matches: 8. CDR1 KGHSH and CDR2 LQKENI come from the germline V gene. The CDR3, as DNA: TGTGCCAGCTCAGGAGGGACAGCGACAGAAGCTTTCTTT. It yields the protein CASSGGTATEAFF.

The genes are TRBV6-6 and TRBJ1-6; maybe TRBD1 (5 bases). From germline, CDR1 is MNHNY and CDR2 SVGAGI (reference sequence). Trimming shortened V by 7 bases and J by 10 bases, and 14 bases separated the two germline ends. The CDR3 runs 13 residues. The CDR3: CASIPAGYSPLHF. For the CDR3, the DNA is TGTGCCAGCATCCCCGCAGGGTACTCACCCCTCCACTTT.

The chain has TRBV19 and TRBJ1-3; unclear D gene. The ends were cut back, 6 bases at V and 2 bases at J, with 11 bases in the middle. The CDR3 extends over 14 amino acids. Per the germline V gene, CDR1 is LNHDA and CDR2 is SQIVND (reference sequence). This CDR3 is CASSTPGAGNTIYF. CDR3 nucleotides: TGTGCCAGTAGCACCCCGGGAGCTGGAAACACCATATATTTT.

The J gene is TRBJ1-1, the V gene TRBV5-8; 8 bases align to TRBD1. Looked up from germline, CDR1 is SGHTS and CDR2 is YDEGEE. J was trimmed by 7 bases and V by 4 bases; bases with no gene match: 6. The CDR3 sequence is 13 residues long. The CDR3 DNA reads as TGTGCCAGCAGCCCTCGGACAGGGTTTGAAGCTTTCTTT. Amino acid sequence: CASSPRTGFEAFF.

J is TRBJ1-2 and V is TRBV9, with a tentative D call TRBD1 (5 bases). The V end lost 3 bases, the J end lost 12 bases, and 18 bases lay between the germline ends. The CDR3 spans 13 residues. Germline lookup yields CDR1 SGDLS and CDR2 YYNGEE. The CDR3 here is CASSAGVGGFHTF. The CDR3 DNA follows: TGTGCCAGCAGCGCGGGGGTTGGGGGGTTCCACACCTTC. Combining the CDR3 with reference TRBV9 and TRBJ1-2 gives the whole variable domain DSGVTQTPKHLITATGQRVTLRCSPRSGDLSVYWYQQSLDQGLQFLIQYYNGEERAKGNILERFSAQQFPDLHSELNLSSLELGDSALYFCASSAGVGGFHTFGSGTRLTVV.

V gene TRBV5-1 combines with J gene TRBJ2-7; TRBD2 aligns across 9 bases. V lost 4 bases, J lost 0 bases, and 11 bases stayed unmatched. This CDR3 contains 17 residues. From germline, CDR1 is SGHRS and CDR2 YFSETQ. The CDR3 DNA is TGCGCCAGCAGCCGACGCAGCGGGGGGCTCCTCTCCTACGAGCAGTACTTC. Residues: CASSRRSGGLLSYEQYF.

The chain couples TRBV11-3 to TRBJ2-7; 9 bases match TRBD2. Per the germline V gene, CDR1 is SGHNT and CDR2 is YENEEA. V lost 4 bases and J lost 6; bases outside the gene matches: 7. The CDR3 runs to 14 residues. CDR3: CASSSGGGAVEQYF. The CDR3 coding sequence is TGTGCCAGCAGCTCAGGCGGGGGGGCCGTCGAGCAGTACTTC.

CDR3 coding DNA: TGTGCCAGCAGCGTAGCTGGGGCGGGGGCGAACACCGGGGAGCTGTTTTTT. Amino acid sequence: CASSVAGAGANTGELFF. The chain employs TRBV9 and TRBJ2-2, with 7 bases fitting TRBD2. CDR3 length: 17 residues. The junction had 5 bases not matched to a gene; V was cut back by 0 bases and J by 0 bases. Per germline, CDR1 SGDLS and CDR2 YYNGEE. The complete variable domain, with remaining parts taken from reference TRBV9 and TRBJ2-2, reads DSGVTQTPKHLITATGQRVTLRCSPRSGDLSVYWYQQSLDQGLQFLIQYYNGEERAKGNILERFSAQQFPDLHSELNLSSLELGDSALYFCASSVAGAGANTGELFFGEGSRLTVL.

A remark on this clone: Other DNA variants within this sample encode the same CDR3. The CDR3 protein is CASRRAGEAEAFF. The CDR3, as DNA: TGTGCCAGCAGGCGAGCCGGGGAGGCTGAAGCTTTCTTT. The genes are TRBV3-1 (or the pseudogene TRBV3-2) and TRBJ1-1; no firm D call. CDR3 length: 13 residues. Trimming stripped 6 bases from V and 6 bases from J, with 14 bases between. CDR1 and CDR2 from the germline V gene are LGHDT and YNNKEL (reference sequence).

The V gene is TRBV12-3 or TRBV12-4, the J gene TRBJ1-2; D may be TRBD1 (6 bases). The CDR3 spans 13 residues. Between the trimmed V and J ends, which lost 1 base and 8 bases, there was a span of 11 bases. CDR3 sequence: CASSLGGGRGYTF. The CDR3 DNA is TGTGCCAGCAGTTTAGGCGGGGGCAGGGGCTACACCTTC.